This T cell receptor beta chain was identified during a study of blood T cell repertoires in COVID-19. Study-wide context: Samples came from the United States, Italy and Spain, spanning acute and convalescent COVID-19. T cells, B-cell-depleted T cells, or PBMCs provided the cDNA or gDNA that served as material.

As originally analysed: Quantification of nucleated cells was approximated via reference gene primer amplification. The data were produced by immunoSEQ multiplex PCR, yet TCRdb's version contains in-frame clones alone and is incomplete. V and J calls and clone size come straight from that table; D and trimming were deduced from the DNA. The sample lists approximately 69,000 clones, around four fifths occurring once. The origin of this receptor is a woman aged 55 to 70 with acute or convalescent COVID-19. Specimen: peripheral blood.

CDR3: CASSRGLAGGLSYNEQFF. Here the CDR3 DNA reads TGCGCCAGCAGCCGGGGACTAGCGGGAGGGCTTTCCTACAATGAGCAGTTCTTC. The chain has TRBV4-1 and TRBJ2-1, with 16 positions matching TRBD2. The junction had 4 bases not matched to a gene; V was cut back by 4 bases and J by 1 base. CDR3 size: 18 residues. Germline CDR1 MGHRA, CDR2 YSYEKL.